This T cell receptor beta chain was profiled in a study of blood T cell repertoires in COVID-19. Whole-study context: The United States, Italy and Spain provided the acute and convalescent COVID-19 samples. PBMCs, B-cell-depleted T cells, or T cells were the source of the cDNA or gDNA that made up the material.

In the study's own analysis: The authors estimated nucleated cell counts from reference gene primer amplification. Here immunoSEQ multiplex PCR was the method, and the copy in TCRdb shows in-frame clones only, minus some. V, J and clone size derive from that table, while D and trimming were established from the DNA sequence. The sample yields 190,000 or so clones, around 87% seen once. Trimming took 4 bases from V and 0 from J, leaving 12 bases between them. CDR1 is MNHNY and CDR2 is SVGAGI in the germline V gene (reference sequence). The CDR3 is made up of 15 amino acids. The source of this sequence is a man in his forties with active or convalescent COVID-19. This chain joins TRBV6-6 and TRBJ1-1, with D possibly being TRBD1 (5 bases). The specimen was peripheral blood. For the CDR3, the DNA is TGTGCCAGCAGTTTCAGGGCTGGGATGAACACTGAAGCTTTCTTT. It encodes CASSFRAGMNTEAFF.